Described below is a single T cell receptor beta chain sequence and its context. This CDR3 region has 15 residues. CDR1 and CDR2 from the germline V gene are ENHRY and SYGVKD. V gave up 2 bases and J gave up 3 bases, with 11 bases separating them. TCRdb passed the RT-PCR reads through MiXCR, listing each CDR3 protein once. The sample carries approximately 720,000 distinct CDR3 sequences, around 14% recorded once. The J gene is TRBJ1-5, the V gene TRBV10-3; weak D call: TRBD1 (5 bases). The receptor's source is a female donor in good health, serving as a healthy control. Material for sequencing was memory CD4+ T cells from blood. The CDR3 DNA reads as TGTGCCATCAGTGAGGACAGCCAACACAATCAGCCCCAGCATTTT. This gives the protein CAISEDSQHNQPQHF.